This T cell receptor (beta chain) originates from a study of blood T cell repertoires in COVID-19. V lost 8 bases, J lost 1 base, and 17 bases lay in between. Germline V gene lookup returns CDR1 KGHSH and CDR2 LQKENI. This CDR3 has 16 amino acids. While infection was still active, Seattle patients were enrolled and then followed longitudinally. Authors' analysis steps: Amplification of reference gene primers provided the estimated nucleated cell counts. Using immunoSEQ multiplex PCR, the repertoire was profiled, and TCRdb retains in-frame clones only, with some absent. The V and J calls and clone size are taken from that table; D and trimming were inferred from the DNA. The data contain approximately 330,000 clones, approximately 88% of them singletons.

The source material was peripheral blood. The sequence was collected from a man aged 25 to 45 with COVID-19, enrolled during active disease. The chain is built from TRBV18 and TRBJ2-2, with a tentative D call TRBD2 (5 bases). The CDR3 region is CASKPASGVNTGELFF. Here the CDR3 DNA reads TGTGCCAGCAAACCCGCCTCCGGGGTGAACACCGGGGAGCTGTTTTTT.